This is a list of T cell receptor beta chains from one sample in a study of blood T cell repertoires in COVID-19. The method was immunoSEQ multiplex PCR; TCRdb's version includes in-frame clones alone and lacks a portion of them. The sample includes under 300,000 clones, roughly 91% of them seen just once. Sequencing was carried out using PBMCs or T cells enriched from blood (not recorded which). The source of these receptors is a woman in her thirties or forties with acute COVID-19. CDR3s include the opening cysteine and the closing phenylalanine or tryptophan. A D gene is named only where the DNA matches it firmly. Some rows mark clone size as missing; the rest say once, few, many or name a class of expanded clone.

v_call	d_call	j_call	clone_size	cdr3_nt	cdr3_aa
TRBV7-8	TRBD2	TRBJ2-7	NA	TGTGCCAGCAGCCTCCTAGAGGGCCGGGGGGGTTCCCACGAGCAGTACTTC	CASSLLEGRGGSHEQYF
TRBV6-2/TRBV6-3	TRBD1	TRBJ1-1	NA	TGTGCCAGCAGTTACGCGAGACAGGGGGTGAACACTGAAGCTTTCTTT	CASSYARQGVNTEAFF
TRBV19	NA	TRBJ2-7	NA	TGTGCCAGTAGTATTTTGGGAGGTAGGAACGAGCAGTACTTC	CASSILGGRNEQYF
TRBV5-4	NA	TRBJ2-3	once	TGTGCCAGCAGCCCGGTGGGGGGACCCACAGATACGCAGTATTTT	CASSPVGGPTDTQYF
TRBV18	TRBD1	TRBJ1-6	NA	TGTGCCAGCTCACAGGACAGGGTAGCTTCACCCCTCCACTTT	CASSQDRVASPLHF
TRBV3-1/TRBV3-2	TRBD1	TRBJ1-4	NA	TGTGCCAGCAGCCGCGACCCACAGGGGTTTAATGAAAAACTGTTTTTT	CASSRDPQGFNEKLFF
TRBV6-6	NA	TRBJ2-7	NA	TGTGCCAGCCGGTCGCAAGGGTGGGAGGAGTACTTC	CASRSQGWEEYF
TRBV3-1/TRBV3-2	NA	TRBJ1-3	NA	TGTGCCAGCAGCCATGCACAGCCCTCTGGAAACACCATATATTTT	CASSHAQPSGNTIYF
TRBV11-3	NA	TRBJ2-7	NA	TGTGCCAGCAGCTTAAGGAGCTCCGAGCAGTACTTC	CASSLRSSEQYF
TRBV5-8	TRBD2	TRBJ2-7	NA	TGTGCCAGCAGCGAACGACTAGCTCGCCAAACCGAGCAGTACTTC	CASSERLARQTEQYF
TRBV2	TRBD1	TRBJ2-7	NA	TGTGCCAGCAGGGGGACAGGGGTTACCTACGAGCAGTACTTC	CASRGTGVTYEQYF
TRBV29-1	TRBD2	TRBJ2-4	NA	TGCAGCGTCACGGGGGGGGCCTTAAGCAAAAACATTCAGTACTTC	CSVTGGALSKNIQYF
TRBV7-3	TRBD1	TRBJ1-1	NA	TGTGCCAGCAGCTCCGGACAGGGGGAAACTGAAGCTTTCTTT	CASSSGQGETEAFF
TRBV5-1	NA	TRBJ1-1	NA	TGCGCCAGCAGCTTGGGAGGTCGGACTGAAGCTTTCTTT	CASSLGGRTEAFF
TRBV12-3/TRBV12-4	NA	TRBJ1-2	NA	TGTGCCAGCAGTTACCGCGAGGCAAATGGCTACACCTTC	CASSYREANGYTF
TRBV25-1	NA	TRBJ2-4	NA	TGTGCCAGTGGGGAGGATTCCCTAGCCAAAAACATTCAGTACTTC	CASGEDSLAKNIQYF
TRBV15	NA	TRBJ1-2	few	TGTGCCACCAGCAGAGATAGGGGAAACACTGGCTACACCTTC	CATSRDRGNTGYTF
TRBV6-5	NA	TRBJ2-7	once	TGTGCCAGCAGTAAGTTAGGGAGCTCCTACGAGCAGTACTTC	CASSKLGSSYEQYF
TRBV4-3	NA	TRBJ1-6	NA	TGCGCCAGCAGCCAATACAGGGCTTCACCCCTCCACTTT	CASSQYRASPLHF
TRBV5-6	TRBD2	TRBJ2-4	once	TGTGCCAGCAGCCTGACTAGCGGGGGTCACATTCAGTACTTC	CASSLTSGGHIQYF
TRBV25-1	NA	TRBJ2-3	NA	TGTGCCAGCAGTGAATATGTCCCCGGGGATACGCAGTATTTT	CASSEYVPGDTQYF
TRBV28	NA	TRBJ1-6	NA	TGTGCCAGCAGTTATACAGGGCCCCTTAATTCACCCCTCCACTTT	CASSYTGPLNSPLHF
TRBV19	NA	TRBJ2-5	once	TGTGCCAGTAGTGTGGGCTTAGGTTTCATACAAGAGACCCAGTACTTC	CASSVGLGFIQETQYF
TRBV2	TRBD1	TRBJ1-5	few	TGTGCCAGCAGTGGACAGGGTAATCAGCCCCAGCATTTT	CASSGQGNQPQHF